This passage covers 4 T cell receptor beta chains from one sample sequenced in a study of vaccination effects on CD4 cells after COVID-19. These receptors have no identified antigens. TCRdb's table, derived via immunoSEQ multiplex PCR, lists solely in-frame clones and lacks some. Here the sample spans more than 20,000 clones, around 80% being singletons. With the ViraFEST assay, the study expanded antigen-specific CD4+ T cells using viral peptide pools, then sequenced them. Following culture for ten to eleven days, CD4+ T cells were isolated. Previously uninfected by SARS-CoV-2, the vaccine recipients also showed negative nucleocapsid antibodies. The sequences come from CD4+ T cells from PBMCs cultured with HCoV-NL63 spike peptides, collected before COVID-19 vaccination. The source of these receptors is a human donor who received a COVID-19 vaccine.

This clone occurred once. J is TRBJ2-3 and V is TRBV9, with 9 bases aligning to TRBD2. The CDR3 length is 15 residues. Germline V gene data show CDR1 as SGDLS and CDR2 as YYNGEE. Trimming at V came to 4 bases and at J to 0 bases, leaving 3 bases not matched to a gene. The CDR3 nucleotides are TGTGCCAGCAGCTCCACTAGCGGGAGCACAGATACGCAGTATTTT. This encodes CASSSTSGSTDTQYF. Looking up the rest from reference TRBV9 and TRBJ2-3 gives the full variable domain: DSGVTQTPKHLITATGQRVTLRCSPRSGDLSVYWYQQSLDQGLQFLIQYYNGEERAKGNILERFSAQQFPDLHSELNLSSLELGDSALYFCASSSTSGSTDTQYFGPGTRLTVL.

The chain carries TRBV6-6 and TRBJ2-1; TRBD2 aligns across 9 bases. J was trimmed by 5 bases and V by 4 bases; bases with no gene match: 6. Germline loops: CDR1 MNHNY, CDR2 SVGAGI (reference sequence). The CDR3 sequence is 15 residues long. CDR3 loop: CASSLAGVLHNEQFF. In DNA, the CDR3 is TGTGCCAGCAGTTTAGCGGGGGTATTACACAATGAGCAGTTCTTC.

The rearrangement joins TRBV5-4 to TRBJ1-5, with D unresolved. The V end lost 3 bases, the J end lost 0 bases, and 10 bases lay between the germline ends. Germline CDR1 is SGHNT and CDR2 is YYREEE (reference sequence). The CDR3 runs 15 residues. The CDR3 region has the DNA TGTGCCAGCAGCTCCGGTGGGTCTAGCAATCAGCCCCAGCATTTT. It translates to CASSSGGSSNQPQHF.

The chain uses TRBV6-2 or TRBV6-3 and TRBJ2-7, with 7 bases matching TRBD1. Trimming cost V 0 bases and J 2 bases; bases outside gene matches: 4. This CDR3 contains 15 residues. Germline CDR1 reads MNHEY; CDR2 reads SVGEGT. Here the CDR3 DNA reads TGTGCCAGCAGTTACTCGGGGACAGCCACCTACGAGCAGTACTTC. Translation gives CASSYSGTATYEQYF.